This T cell receptor (beta chain) was sequenced in a study of T cell repertoires in cytomegalovirus infection (dated by TCRdb to 2018 to 2020). Turning to the overall study: Donor HLA type was relevant to the analysis, because carriage of CMV infection together with the matching HLA type was indicated by public TCR beta signatures. General findings and caveats noted by the study authors: Cumulative frequency of public TCR beta family members discriminated carriers of CMV infection plus the relevant HLA type in this cohort and an independent roughly 340-donor cohort. In the ex vivo response, HLA-C-restricted CMV-specific TCR beta clonotypes were dominant, and in two of eight donors the single most frequent clonotype came from this HLA-C-restricted group.

TCRdb lists the instrument as Illumina HiSeq 1500. TCRdb reprocessing: public reads trimmed at Q25 with fastp, clones called with MiXCR, in-frame beta chains kept. Each entry merges the rows of one CDR3 protein and shows their most common DNA and genes. A total of over 300,000 distinct CDR3 sequences appear in this sample, roughly a sixth of them only once. The top ten clonotypes cover around 13% of the sample. Taken from cysteine to phenylalanine, the CDR3 has 15 residues. This entry keeps only the CDR3 DNA: 45 bases, framed from base 1. The germline V gene gives CDR1 as LGHNA and CDR2 as YNFKEQ. V lost 2 bases and J lost 0 bases; the stretch between them is 11 bases long. In this sample, this clonotype turned up a few times. Its target antigen remains unknown. The sample holds no much larger clone one base away, and base qualities are not on file.

Sequencing input: PBMCs. The clonotype comes from a human donor in good health (CMV status not recorded). Some clones in this sample may be carry-over from other donors' samples. Recombination joined TRBV4-2 with TRBJ2-7; a tentative D match to TRBD2 spans 7 bases. The CDR3 in this case is CASSQNRGGSYEQYF. The DNA sequence follows: TGTGCCAGCAGCCAAAATAGGGGGGGCTCCTACGAGCAGTACTTC.